A selection of T cell receptor beta chains follows, all from one sample in a study of T cells in narcolepsy. Clones were sequenced by immunoSEQ multiplex PCR, and TCRdb holds only the in-frame ones, with some missing. The sample has 20,000 to 30,000 clones; roughly 85% are singletons. The sample consisted of memory (CD45RA-) CD4+ T cells from blood. The source of these receptors is a human donor in good health. Each CDR3 is given without its conserved first and last residue.

v_call cdr3_aa
TRBV2 ASRRPGTGSYEQY
TRBV5-4 ASSAPGLGTNTQY
TRBV27 ASTPPGGGNQPQH
TRBV11-2 ASSLFGRRDTGELF
TRBV6-1 ASSPNRGNTEAF
TRBV5-1 ASSLARSGTYGYT
TRBV27 ASRSQGANTEAF
TRBV30 AWSSGRARQY
TRBV18 ASSPPTGAGQPQH
TRBV11-2 ASSLELDTQY
TRBV6-5 ASSLTSGIYEQF
TRBV9 ASSVVRQAGNTIY
TRBV30 AWSVRNEQY
TRBV6-5 AISVGDSYEQY
TRBV7-9 ASSLSEYEQY
TRBV4-2 ASRPSGSFNEQF
TRBV28 ASSLIVARQGADTQY
TRBV9 ASSVGQEFYEQY
TRBV29-1 SVSGGGTDTQY
TRBV7-8 ASSPGTGYNSPLH
TRBV27 ASRRGQNTGELF
TRBV2 ASSVARSWQETQY